This T cell receptor (beta chain) was recorded in a study of beta chain features in type 1 diabetes. Study-level results: All four CD4+ subsets of Type 1 diabetes patients contained TCRB CDR3s that were moderately but significantly shorter.

The V end was cut by 6 bases, the J end by 0 bases, with 6 bases between. Per germline, CDR1 KGHSH and CDR2 LQKENI. This CDR3 spans 14 amino acids. This clone occurred a few times. The antigen is unknown. The entirety of the isolated RNA underwent reverse transcription, so expressed TCRB transcripts were sequenced. Sequenced by immunoSEQ multiplex PCR; TCRdb stores in-frame clones only, minus some. The profile shows a few hundred thousand clones, roughly 12% of them singletons. The V and J genes are TRBV18 and TRBJ2-6, with no clear D. The clonotype was recovered from a woman aged 18-30 years with type 1 diabetes. The sample taken for sequencing was naive CD4+ T cells from blood. The CDR3 DNA sequence: TGTGCCAGCTCCCCTCTCTCTGGGGCCAACGTCCTGACTTTC. Translation: CASSPLSGANVLTF.